These 27 T cell receptor beta chains share one sample of origin, sequenced in a study of blood T cell repertoires in COVID-19. Produced via immunoSEQ multiplex PCR; TCRdb's table is partial and in-frame only. Seen here are about 290,000 clones, around nine tenths observed once, and the top ten hold approximately 12%. Sample: peripheral blood. These receptors originate from a young woman with COVID-19, enrolled during active disease.

The rearrangement links TRBV10-2 to TRBJ1-6; the match to TRBD1 covers 8 bases. J lost 15 bases, V lost 6 bases, and 16 bases had no gene match. Germline V gene sequence: CDR1 WSHSY, CDR2 SAAADI. This CDR3 contains 15 residues. The CDR3 loop reads CASSRGQDQASVLHF. Written as DNA, the CDR3 is TGCGCCAGCAGCCGGGGACAGGACCAGGCAAGTGTCCTCCACTTT.

This clone was recorded once. The rearrangement uses TRBV21-1 and TRBJ2-3; the DNA was not used to check the table's D call, TRBD1. TRBV21-1 is a known pseudogene. The CDR3 length is 15 residues. CDR3 residues: CASSIVTGEADTQYF. Written as DNA, the CDR3 is TGTGCCAGCAGCATCGTGACAGGGGAAGCAGATACGCAGTATTTT.

V gene TRBV19 combines with J gene TRBJ2-1; 12 bases agree with TRBD2. Germline lookup yields CDR1 LNHDA and CDR2 SQIVND (reference sequence). CDR3 length: 16 amino acids. V shed 7 bases and J 3 bases; nucleotides not matched to a gene: 7. CDR3 in amino acids: CASNPSGGAFYNEQFF. CDR3 nucleotide sequence: TGTGCCAGTAATCCTAGCGGGGGGGCGTTCTACAATGAGCAGTTCTTC.

This clone has a handful of counts. The chain employs TRBV5-4 and TRBJ1-1; 7 bases match TRBD1. The CDR3 extends over 14 amino acids. Germline CDR1 reads SGHNT; CDR2 reads YYREEE (reference sequence). J lost 4 bases, V lost 4 bases, and 7 bases had no gene match. The CDR3 sequence is CASSRKTGSTEAFF. The CDR3 DNA follows: TGTGCCAGCAGCAGAAAGACAGGGTCCACTGAAGCTTTCTTT.

The V and J genes are TRBV24-1 and TRBJ2-2, with 14 bases that match TRBD2. CDR1 KGHDR and CDR2 SFDVKD come from the germline V gene. The CDR3 covers 19 residues. After removal of 7 bases from V and 4 bases from J, the junction contained 13 bases not matched to a gene. CDR3 nucleotide sequence: TGTGCCACCAGGGGGATAAGGACTAGCGGGGGGCGGTGCACCGGGGAGCTGTTTTTT. It specifies CATRGIRTSGGRCTGELFF.

V and J are TRBV27 and TRBJ2-7; 11 nucleotides line up with TRBD2. Per the germline V gene, CDR1 is MNHEY and CDR2 is SMNVEV (reference sequence). The J segment lost 4 bases and the V segment lost 4 bases, leaving 6 bases of the junction unmatched. The CDR3 is made up of 15 amino acids. CDR3 protein: CASSWGLAGGYEQYF. The CDR3 coding sequence is TGTGCCAGCAGTTGGGGGCTAGCGGGGGGTTACGAGCAGTACTTC.

The chain carries TRBV27 and TRBJ2-1, with unresolved D. The V and J ends lost 6 bases and 5 bases respectively, with 8 bases between them. The CDR3 is 12 residues long. CDR1 and CDR2 from the germline V gene are MNHEY and SMNVEV (reference sequence). The CDR3 reads CASSTLNNEQFF. DNA for the CDR3: TGTGCCAGCAGCACTCTCAACAATGAGCAGTTCTTC.

The chain employs TRBV6-5 and TRBJ2-7; D perhaps matches TRBD1 (6 bases). Trimming shortened V by 6 bases and J by 0 bases, and 12 bases separated the two germline ends. The CDR3 runs to 14 residues. Per germline, CDR1 MNHEY and CDR2 SVGAGI. CDR3 bases: TGTGCCAGCAGGCTACAGGGTAGCTCCTACGAGCAGTACTTC. Translation: CASRLQGSSYEQYF.

This clone was seen more than once but under ten times. The chain has TRBV5-1 and TRBJ2-3, with 7 bases identical to TRBD1. V lost 2 bases and J lost 5; bases outside the gene matches: 5. CDR1 is SGHRS and CDR2 is YFSETQ in the germline V gene. There are 14 residues in the CDR3. CDR3 residues: CASSLRGPGDTQYF. The CDR3 region has the DNA TGCGCCAGCAGCTTAAGGGGGCCGGGAGATACGCAGTATTTT.

This clone was detected once. V usage is TRBV10-2 and J usage is TRBJ2-7, with a tentative D call TRBD1 (6 bases). From germline, CDR1 is WSHSY and CDR2 SAAADI. Trimming removed 4 bases at V and 2 bases at J, with 9 bases between. The CDR3 sequence is 13 residues long. CDR3 loop: CASSVPGAYEQYF. DNA of the CDR3: TGCGCCAGCAGTGTCCCAGGGGCCTACGAGCAGTACTTC.

The gene calls are TRBV12-3 or TRBV12-4 and TRBJ1-1; D gene ambiguous. V gave up 3 bases and J gave up 5 bases, with 4 bases separating them. The CDR3 spans 11 residues. The CDR3 DNA reads as TGTGCCAGCAGTTTTAAAACTGAAGCTTTCTTT. Its translation is CASSFKTEAFF.

The chain carries TRBV9 and TRBJ1-1, with D perhaps TRBD1 (5 bases). CDR3 size: 12 residues. Trimming stripped 7 bases from V and 6 bases from J, with 13 bases between. CDR1 is SGDLS and CDR2 is YYNGEE in the germline V gene. The CDR3 DNA reads TGTGCCAGCTTAGGGGCTGACGCTGAAGCTTTCTTT. It translates to CASLGADAEAFF.

The chain is built from TRBV19 and TRBJ1-6; 10 bases agree with TRBD1. The length of the CDR3 is 14 residues. Germline assignment: CDR1 LNHDA and CDR2 SQIVND (reference sequence). J gave up 8 bases and V 8 bases, and 6 bases lay outside the gene matches. The DNA for the CDR3 is TGTGCCAGTTCCCTGGGACAGGGGCATTCACCCCTCCACTTT. It encodes CASSLGQGHSPLHF.

The chain recombines TRBV28 with TRBJ1-6; tentatively, D is TRBD1 (6 bases). There are 14 residues in the CDR3. Germline V gene lookup returns CDR1 MDHEN and CDR2 SYDVKM. V was shortened by 4 bases and J by 10 bases, with 14 bases between the two germline ends. This CDR3 is CASSSQGLKSPLHF. The CDR3 DNA is TGTGCCAGCAGTTCCCAGGGGCTTAAGTCACCCCTCCACTTT.

V usage is TRBV9 and J usage is TRBJ1-2; D uncertain. This CDR3 comprises 14 residues. Trimming stripped 4 bases from V and 3 bases from J, with 13 bases between. CDR1 and CDR2 from the germline V gene are SGDLS and YYNGEE. As DNA, the CDR3 is TGTGCCAGCAGCCTCATAGGCGGCTACTATGGCTACACCTTC. This sequence encodes CASSLIGGYYGYTF.

CDR3 protein: CASSPDILSSYNSPLHF. CDR3 in DNA: TGCGCCAGCAGCCCGGACATTCTTAGCTCCTATAATTCACCCCTCCACTTT. The J gene is TRBJ1-6, the V gene TRBV5-1; TRBD1 is a possible D gene (5 bases). Germline loops: CDR1 SGHRS, CDR2 YFSETQ. V gave up 4 bases and J gave up 0 bases, with 14 bases separating them. The CDR3 has 17 amino acids.

V gene TRBV6-6 combines with J gene TRBJ1-3; D remains ambiguous. The germline CDR1 and CDR2 sequences are MNHNY and SVGAGI (reference sequence). The CDR3 runs 12 residues. V shed 8 bases and J shed 2 bases, with 7 bases lying between them. CDR3 sequence reads: CASEGTGNTIYF. CDR3 coding DNA: TGTGCCAGCGAGGGTACTGGAAACACCATATATTTT.

The V call is TRBV19, the J call TRBJ1-1; a weak D match, TRBD1 (6 bases). Trimming cost V 1 base and J 1 base, with 10 bases left between them. The CDR3 extends over 15 amino acids. CDR1 is LNHDA and CDR2 is SQIVND in the germline V gene (reference sequence). The DNA for the CDR3 is TGTGCCAGTAGTATAGTGACAGGTCGGAACACTGAAGCTTTCTTT. Protein: CASSIVTGRNTEAFF.

The J gene is TRBJ2-7, the V gene TRBV28, with 7 positions matching TRBD1. Germline CDR1 and CDR2: MDHEN and SYDVKM. The CDR3 is 12 amino acids. J lost 2 bases, V lost 11 bases, and 6 bases had no gene match. CDR3 nucleotides: TGTGCCTCCGGGACAGCCACCTACGAGCAGTACTTC. This encodes CASGTATYEQYF.

This chain joins TRBV5-1 and TRBJ2-1; a weak D match, TRBD1 (6 bases). The germline gives CDR1 SGHRS, CDR2 YFSETQ. Trimming took off 4 bases at V and 3 bases at J, with 20 bases between the two ends. The CDR3 totals 17 residues. DNA for the CDR3: TGCGCCAGCAGCCCCGGCGCCCTCGCAGGGGACTACAATGAGCAGTTCTTC. It specifies CASSPGALAGDYNEQFF.

The chain couples TRBV7-6 to TRBJ2-5; TRBD1 agrees at 8 bases. There are 15 residues in the CDR3. Unmatched junction bases numbered 6, after V lost 1 base and J lost 5 bases. Germline CDR1 reads SGHVS; CDR2 reads FNYEAQ. CDR3 sequence reads: CASSLDRGIGETQYF. As DNA, the CDR3 is TGTGCCAGCAGCTTAGACAGGGGGATAGGGGAGACCCAGTACTTC.

The gene calls are TRBV24-1 and TRBJ2-6; D is unresolved. V was clipped by 0 bases and J by 1 base, with 12 bases between them. The CDR3 covers 18 residues. CDR1 and CDR2 from the germline V gene are KGHDR and SFDVKD. CDR3 sequence reads: CATSDLPPSESGANVLTF. For the CDR3, the DNA is TGTGCCACCAGTGATTTGCCCCCCTCGGAGTCTGGGGCCAACGTCCTGACTTTC.

V usage is TRBV24-1 and J usage is TRBJ1-2; 10 bases map to TRBD1. The J segment lost 6 bases and the V segment lost 3 bases, leaving 6 bases of the junction unmatched. The germline V gene has CDR1 KGHDR and CDR2 SFDVKD. This CDR3 has 15 amino acids. The CDR3, as DNA: TGTGCCACCAGTGATCCGGGACAGGGGAAAAATGGCTACACCTTC. It yields the protein CATSDPGQGKNGYTF.

This clone was detected only once. This rearrangement joins TRBV7-2 to TRBJ1-2; 7 bases match TRBD1. Trimming cost V 2 bases and J 2 bases; bases outside gene matches: 8. The CDR3 has 16 amino acids. CDR1 and CDR2 (germline): SGHTA, FQGNSA. CDR3 residues: CASSLRRGLQNYGYTF. The CDR3 nucleotides are TGTGCCAGCAGCTTAAGGAGGGGGCTCCAAAACTATGGCTACACCTTC.

Points on this clone: Additional DNA sequences in this sample encode the identical CDR3. The V gene is TRBV27, the J gene TRBJ1-4, with D uncertain. Germline-derived CDR1 and CDR2 are MNHEY and SMNVEV (reference sequence). V lost 4 bases, J lost 5 bases, and 11 bases lay in between. The CDR3 runs to 14 residues. CDR3 coding DNA: TGTGCCAGCAGTTCCAGGTCTTCCAATGAAAAACTGTTTTTT. Amino acids: CASSSRSSNEKLFF.

This clone has only one observation. The CDR3 nucleotides are TGTGCCAGCAGCGCTTCGGCGGGGGGGTACAATGAGCAGTTCTTC. Protein sequence: CASSASAGGYNEQFF. The V gene is TRBV9, the J gene TRBJ2-1; 9 nucleotides align to TRBD2. V was pared by 3 bases and J by 4 bases, with 5 bases of the junction left unmatched. CDR3 size: 15 residues. Germline V gene lookup returns CDR1 SGDLS and CDR2 YYNGEE.

This rearrangement joins TRBV10-3 to TRBJ1-1; the match to TRBD1 covers 7 bases. This CDR3 spans 14 amino acids. From germline, CDR1 is ENHRY and CDR2 SYGVKD. The junction had 4 bases not matched to a gene; V was cut back by 6 bases and J by 0 bases. CDR3: CAISETGMNTEAFF. As DNA, the CDR3 is TGTGCCATCAGCGAGACAGGGATGAACACTGAAGCTTTCTTT.